A single T cell receptor (beta chain) is shown here with its context. In germline, CDR1 is MRHNA, CDR2 SNTAGT. There are 14 residues in the CDR3. The germline V and J ends were trimmed by 7 bases and 4 bases, with 14 bases remaining between them. Sequenced by immunoSEQ multiplex PCR; TCRdb stores in-frame clones only, minus some. The repertoire consists of around 15,000 clones, with about nine tenths occurring once and the leading ten covering around 12%. These data are taken from a study of technical replicates of blood from a handful of donors. The chain recombines TRBV6-4 with TRBJ2-1; maybe TRBD1 (6 bases). The clonotype was recovered from a human donor in good health. Sequences were obtained from PBMCs. CDR3 in DNA: TGTGCCAGCATTAAAGGACAGTGTTACAATGAGCAGTTCTTC. Protein sequence: CASIKGQCYNEQFF.